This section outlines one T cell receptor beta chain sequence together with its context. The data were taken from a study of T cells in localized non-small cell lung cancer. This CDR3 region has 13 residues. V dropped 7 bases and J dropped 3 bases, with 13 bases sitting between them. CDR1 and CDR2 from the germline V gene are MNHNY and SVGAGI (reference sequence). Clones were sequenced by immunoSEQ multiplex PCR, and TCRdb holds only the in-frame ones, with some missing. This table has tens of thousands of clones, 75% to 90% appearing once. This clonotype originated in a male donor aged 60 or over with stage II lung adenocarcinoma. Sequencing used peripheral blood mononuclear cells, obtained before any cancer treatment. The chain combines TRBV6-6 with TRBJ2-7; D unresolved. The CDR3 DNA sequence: TGTGCCAGCACCACCAACACCGGCTACGAGCAGTACTTC. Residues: CASTTNTGYEQYF.